A selection of T cell receptor beta chains follows, all from one sample in a study of T cell responses to AZD1222 COVID-19 vaccine. Sequencing was performed with immunoSEQ multiplex PCR; in TCRdb, only in-frame clones are kept and a portion is missing. This table has 100,000 or so clones, approximately 89% appearing once. The specimen comprised peripheral blood, sampled on day 0 of MenACWY control vaccination. The receptors were sampled from an adult in good health. Both conserved end residues are part of each CDR3. D genes are given only for firm matches. A clone size is listed for some rows: how often the clone was seen (once, few, many), or a class if it is expanded.

CDR3 protein,CDR3 DNA,J gene,clone size,D gene,V gene
CASSMSRGGNQPQHF,TGTGCCAGTAGTATGAGTAGGGGGGGCAATCAGCCCCAGCATTTT,TRBJ1-5,NA,NA,TRBV19
CASSGGQGPYGYTF,TGTGCCAGCAGTGGAGGACAGGGGCCATATGGCTACACCTTC,TRBJ1-2,NA,TRBD1,TRBV2
CASRRDSTNEKLFF,TGTGCCAGCAGGAGGGACTCTACTAATGAAAAACTGTTTTTT,TRBJ1-4,NA,NA,TRBV2
CASSQDLGTSSQQFF,TGTGCCAGCAGCCAAGATCTAGGGACTAGCTCGCAGCAGTTCTTC,TRBJ2-1,NA,TRBD2,TRBV14
CASSQPGLAGDFGETQYF,TGTGCCAGCAGCCAACCGGGACTAGCGGGAGATTTTGGAGAGACCCAGTACTTC,TRBJ2-5,NA,TRBD2,TRBV5-4
CASRTSGWGTDTQYF,TGTGCCAGCAGGACTAGCGGTTGGGGCACAGATACGCAGTATTTT,TRBJ2-3,NA,TRBD2,TRBV28
CASSERTGSNYGYTF,TGTGCCAGCAGTGAAAGGACAGGGTCTAACTATGGCTACACCTTC,TRBJ1-2,NA,TRBD1,TRBV2
CASSSDRGSGNTIYF,TGTGCCAGCAGCTCCGATAGGGGCTCTGGAAACACCATATATTTT,TRBJ1-3,NA,NA,TRBV7-2
CASSEGATYNEQFF,TGTGCCAGCAGCGAGGGGGCCACCTACAATGAGCAGTTCTTC,TRBJ2-1,once,TRBD1,TRBV11-3
CASSLAAGANTGELFF,TGCGCCAGCAGCTTGGCGGCGGGGGCGAACACCGGGGAGCTGTTTTTT,TRBJ2-2,NA,TRBD2,TRBV5-1
CASSDSISGRVQETQYF,TGTGCCAGCAGTGACTCCATCTCCGGCAGAGTCCAAGAGACCCAGTACTTC,TRBJ2-5,NA,NA,TRBV6-4
CAWSVTTGGVEQYF,TGTGCCTGGAGTGTTACGACAGGGGGCGTCGAGCAGTACTTC,TRBJ2-7,NA,TRBD1,TRBV30
CASATGPNTEAFF,TGTGCCAGCGCTACGGGGCCGAACACTGAAGCTTTCTTT,TRBJ1-1,few,NA,TRBV7-3
CASGYRGTDTQYF,TGTGCCAGCGGGTACAGGGGCACAGATACGCAGTATTTT,TRBJ2-3,NA,NA,TRBV18
CASRMEGAGGYTF,TGTGCCAGCAGGATGGAGGGGGCGGGAGGCTACACCTTC,TRBJ1-2,NA,TRBD1,TRBV6-5
CASSDEVGGLSEQFF,TGTGCCAGCAGTGATGAGGTGGGGGGCTTGTCTGAGCAGTTCTTC,TRBJ2-1,NA,NA,TRBV2
CASSIAAGANTGELFF,TGTGCCAGTAGTATAGCAGCGGGGGCGAACACCGGGGAGCTGTTTTTT,TRBJ2-2,NA,TRBD2,TRBV19
CSVLTGRNSYEQYF,TGCAGCGTGCTGACAGGGAGGAACTCCTACGAGCAGTACTTC,TRBJ2-7,few,NA,TRBV29-1
CASSESRNTDTQYF,TGCGCCAGCAGTGAGTCGCGGAACACAGATACGCAGTATTTT,TRBJ2-3,NA,NA,TRBV10-1
CASSQEQATWDHGYTF,TGTGCCAGCAGCCAAGAGCAGGCCACCTGGGACCATGGCTACACCTTC,TRBJ1-2,NA,NA,TRBV4-2
CASSLDQTYEQYF,TGTGCCAGCAGCCTGGATCAGACCTACGAGCAGTACTTC,TRBJ2-7,NA,NA,TRBV28
CASSPDRGLGEQYF,TGTGCCAGCAGCCCGGACAGGGGATTGGGGGAGCAGTACTTC,TRBJ2-7,NA,TRBD1,TRBV6-2/TRBV6-3
CASSPQVQYF,TGTGCCAGCAGCCCCCAGGTCCAGTACTTC,TRBJ2-7,once,NA,TRBV7-9